This T cell receptor (beta chain) was obtained from a study of blood T cell repertoires in COVID-19. Study as a whole: The United States, Italy and Spain were the sources of the acute and convalescent COVID-19 samples. T cells, B-cell-depleted T cells, or PBMCs supplied cDNA or gDNA.

Per the original methods: The authors estimated nucleated cell counts from reference gene primer amplification. Here immunoSEQ multiplex PCR was the method, and the copy in TCRdb shows in-frame clones only, minus some. The V and J calls and the clone size are those of that table, but D and trimming were determined from the DNA. The sample has fewer than 250,000 clones, approximately 86% seen once. V shed 4 bases, J shed 10 bases, and the junction held 9 bases outside the gene matches. The CDR3 spans 15 residues. Germline V gene lookup returns CDR1 SGHDT and CDR2 YYEEEE. The sequenced sample was peripheral blood. The gene calls are TRBV5-6 and TRBJ1-6, with 9 bases that match TRBD1. The clonotype comes from a man aged 55 to 70 with acute or convalescent COVID-19. As DNA, the CDR3 is TGTGCCAGCAGCCGGACGCTCACAGGGGGCTCACCCCTCCACTTT. This codes for CASSRTLTGGSPLHF. Together with reference TRBV5-6 and TRBJ1-6, the CDR3 gives the full variable domain: DAGVTQSPTHLIKTRGQQVTLRCSPKSGHDTVSWYQQALGQGPQFIFQYYEEEERQRGNFPDRFSGHQFPNYSSELNVNALLLGDSALYLCASSRTLTGGSPLHFGNGTRLTVT.